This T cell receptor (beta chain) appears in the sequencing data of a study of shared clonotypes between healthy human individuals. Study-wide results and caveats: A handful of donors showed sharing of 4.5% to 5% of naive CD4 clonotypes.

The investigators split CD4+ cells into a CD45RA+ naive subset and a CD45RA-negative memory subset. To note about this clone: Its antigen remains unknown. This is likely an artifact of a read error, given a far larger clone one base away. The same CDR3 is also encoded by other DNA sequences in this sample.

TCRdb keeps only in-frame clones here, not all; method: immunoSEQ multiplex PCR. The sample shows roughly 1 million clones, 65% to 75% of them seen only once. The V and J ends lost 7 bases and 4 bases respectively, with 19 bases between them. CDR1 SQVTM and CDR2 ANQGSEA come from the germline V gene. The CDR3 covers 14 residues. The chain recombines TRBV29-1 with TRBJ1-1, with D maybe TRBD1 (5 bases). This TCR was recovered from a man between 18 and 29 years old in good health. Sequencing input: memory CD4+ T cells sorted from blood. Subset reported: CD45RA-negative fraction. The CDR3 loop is CSGLIGTGGTEAFF. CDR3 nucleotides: TGCAGCGGTCTGATAGGGACCGGGGGCACTGAAGCTTTCTTT.